Listed here are 15 T cell receptor beta chains from one sample, sequenced in a study of cytomegalovirus exposure and HLA in healthy donors. Method: immunoSEQ multiplex PCR; TCRdb's copy keeps in-frame clones and lacks some. Among around 190,000 clones listed, around 86% were seen once. Sequencing input: PBMCs. These TCRs come from a woman younger than 30 in good health and CMV-seronegative.

The chain uses TRBV5-5 and TRBJ2-7; 11 bases match TRBD1. V lost 0 bases to trimming and J lost 3 bases; unmatched junction nucleotides: 5. The CDR3 loop spans 16 amino acids. Germline CDR1 SGHKS, CDR2 YYEKEE (reference sequence). CDR3 protein: CASSLGGQGALYEQYF. CDR3 DNA: TGTGCCAGCAGCTTGGGCGGACAGGGGGCGCTCTACGAGCAGTACTTC. The whole variable domain, remainder taken from reference TRBV5-5 and TRBJ2-7, is DAGVTQSPTHLIKTRGQQVTLRCSPISGHKSVSWYQQVLGQGPQFIFQYYEKEERGRGNFPDRFSARQFPNYSSELNVNALLLGDSALYLCASSLGGQGALYEQYFGPGTRLTVT.

The gene calls are TRBV5-1 and TRBJ2-5; the match to TRBD1 covers 7 bases. Germline CDR1 and CDR2: SGHRS and YFSETQ. Trimming cost V 0 bases and J 5 bases; bases outside gene matches: 13. This CDR3 has 17 residues. The CDR3 here is CASSLGSRQGMGETQYF. The CDR3, as DNA: TGCGCCAGCAGCTTGGGCAGCAGACAGGGTATGGGTGAGACCCAGTACTTC.

The chain carries TRBV19 and TRBJ2-7; D possibly corresponds to TRBD2 (5 bases). From germline, CDR1 is LNHDA and CDR2 SQIVND (reference sequence). This CDR3 has 13 residues. V lost 5 bases and J 7 bases, leaving 15 bases between the germline ends. As DNA, the CDR3 is TGTGCCAGTAGTGGGCGGAGGCTCGGAGAGCAGTACTTC. Translated, it gives CASSGRRLGEQYF.

The chain uses TRBV28 and TRBJ2-7; 8 nucleotides agree with TRBD1. J gave up 0 bases and V 4 bases, and 5 bases lay outside the gene matches. Germline CDR1 and CDR2: MDHEN and SYDVKM. This CDR3 is 15 amino acids long. Here the CDR3 DNA reads TGTGCCAGCAGTTCGGGGGACAGGACCTCCTACGAGCAGTACTTC. Translating it yields CASSSGDRTSYEQYF. The variable domain in full, completed from reference TRBV28 and TRBJ2-7, reads DVKVTQSSRYLVKRTGEKVFLECVQDMDHENMFWYRQDPGLGLRLIYFSYDVKMKEKGDIPEGYSVSREKKERFSLILESASTNQTSMYLCASSSGDRTSYEQYFGPGTRLTVT.

The rearrangement joins TRBV27 to TRBJ2-7; the D gene is possibly TRBD1 (5 bases). Trimming shortened V by 6 bases and J by 2 bases, and 14 bases separated the two germline ends. This CDR3 is built from 14 residues. The germline V gene encodes CDR1 MNHEY and CDR2 SMNVEV (reference sequence). In DNA, the CDR3 is TGTGCCAGCAGGGGCGGACATGGCACCTACGAGCAGTACTTC. It codes for CASRGGHGTYEQYF.

V gene TRBV14 combines with J gene TRBJ2-2; a possible D gene is TRBD1 (5 bases). Germline CDR1 and CDR2: SGHDN and FVKESK. V was shortened by 4 bases and J by 13 bases, with 16 bases between the two germline ends. This CDR3 has 13 residues. CDR3 loop: CASSLTGPVRLFF. The CDR3, as DNA: TGTGCCAGCAGCCTTACAGGTCCTGTGAGGCTGTTTTTT.

The J gene is TRBJ2-5, the V gene TRBV6-5, with 10 nucleotides matching TRBD1. The CDR3 consists of 14 residues. Germline V gene lookup returns CDR1 MNHEY and CDR2 SVGAGI. Trimming cost V 6 bases and J 5 bases; bases outside gene matches: 6. The CDR3 sequence: CASRPPDRGETQYF. The CDR3 DNA reads TGTGCCAGCAGACCCCCGGACAGGGGGGAGACCCAGTACTTC.

The chain employs TRBV5-1 and TRBJ1-2, with D tentatively TRBD1 (6 bases). Trimming took off 0 bases at V and 8 bases at J, with 14 bases between the two ends. In germline, CDR1 is SGHRS, CDR2 YFSETQ. This CDR3 is built from 14 residues. The chain's CDR3 is CASSLEQGLSGYTF. CDR3 DNA: TGCGCCAGCAGCTTGGAACAGGGCTTGAGCGGCTACACCTTC.

The CDR3: CASSPTLTGGNTIYF. The CDR3 DNA is TGCGCCAGCAGCCCGACCCTGACAGGGGGAAACACCATATATTTT. The J gene is TRBJ1-3, the V gene TRBV5-1; 7 bases line up with TRBD1. The ends lost 4 bases at V and 4 bases at J; junction bases unmatched: 8. Looked up from germline, CDR1 is SGHRS and CDR2 is YFSETQ. The CDR3 totals 15 residues.

The J gene is TRBJ1-1, the V gene TRBV6-6; D is undetermined. Trimming pared 0 bases from V and 3 bases from J, leaving 8 bases between. The CDR3 has 14 amino acids. CDR1 MNHNY and CDR2 SVGAGI come from the germline V gene (reference sequence). Here the CDR3 DNA reads TGTGCCAGCAGTTACTCGAGATCGGACACTGAAGCTTTCTTT. Translated: CASSYSRSDTEAFF.

The V and J genes are TRBV12-5 and TRBJ1-4; TRBD1 is a possible D gene (6 bases). This CDR3 has 14 amino acids. Germline V CDR1 and CDR2: LGHNT, FRNRAP. V shed 2 bases and J shed 11 bases, with 15 bases lying between them. The chain's CDR3 is CASGLSGGLEKLFF. The CDR3 DNA reads TGTGCTAGTGGTTTGAGCGGGGGCTTGGAGAAACTGTTTTTT.

The V call is TRBV5-1, the J call TRBJ2-7; TRBD2 matches 10 bases. Trimming removed 4 bases from V and 6 bases from J; junction bases left unmatched: 10. The CDR3 contains 15 residues. Germline V gene data show CDR1 as SGHRS and CDR2 as YFSETQ. CDR3 in DNA: TGCGCCAGCAGCCCAGGGGGACTAGCGTCCACCGAGCAGTACTTC. It codes for CASSPGGLASTEQYF.

V gene TRBV5-1 combines with J gene TRBJ1-2; no definite D call. Looked up from germline, CDR1 is SGHRS and CDR2 is YFSETQ. Trimming took off 4 bases at V and 1 base at J, with 8 bases between the two ends. The CDR3 spans 13 residues. DNA for the CDR3: TGCGCCAGCAGCCTACGGGATAACTATGGCTACACCTTC. This translates into CASSLRDNYGYTF.

This clone was picked up one time. This chain uses TRBV7-9 with TRBJ1-4; D unresolved. The V and J ends lost 1 base and 5 bases respectively, with 11 bases between them. This CDR3 spans 15 amino acids. Germline V CDR1 and CDR2: SEHNR, FQNEAQ (reference sequence). The CDR3 loop is CASSLGSDGNEKLFF. As DNA, the CDR3 is TGTGCCAGCAGCTTAGGGTCCGACGGGAATGAAAAACTGTTTTTT.

The table lists this clone with a few counts. The chain links TRBV7-3 to TRBJ2-3, with D possibly being TRBD2 (6 bases). V lost 2 bases to trimming and J lost 1 base, with 7 bases between them. This CDR3 has 14 amino acids. The V gene's germline CDR1 is SGHTA and CDR2 FQGTGA. The CDR3 sequence is CASSLSGGTDTQYF. In DNA form, the CDR3 reads TGTGCCAGCAGCTTATCGGGGGGCACAGATACGCAGTATTTT.